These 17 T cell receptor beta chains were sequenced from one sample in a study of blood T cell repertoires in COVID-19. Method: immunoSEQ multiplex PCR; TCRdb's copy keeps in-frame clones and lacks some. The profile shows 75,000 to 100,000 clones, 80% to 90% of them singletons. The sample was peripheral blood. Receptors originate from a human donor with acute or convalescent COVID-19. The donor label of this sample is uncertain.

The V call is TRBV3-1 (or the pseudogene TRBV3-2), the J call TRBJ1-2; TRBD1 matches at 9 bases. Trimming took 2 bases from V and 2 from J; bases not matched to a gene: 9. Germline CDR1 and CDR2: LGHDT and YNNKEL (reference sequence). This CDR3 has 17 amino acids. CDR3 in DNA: TGTGCCAGCAGCCAAAGATGGGTGGACAGGGGAAACTATGGCTACACCTTC. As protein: CASSQRWVDRGNYGYTF.

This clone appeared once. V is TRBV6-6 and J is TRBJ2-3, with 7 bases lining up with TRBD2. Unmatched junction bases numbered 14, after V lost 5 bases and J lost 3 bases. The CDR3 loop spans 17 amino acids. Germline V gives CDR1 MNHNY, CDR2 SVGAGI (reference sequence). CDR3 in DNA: TGTGCCAGCAGTCGGGGGGAGGGTTTGAGGGGTACAGATACGCAGTATTTT. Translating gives CASSRGEGLRGTDTQYF.

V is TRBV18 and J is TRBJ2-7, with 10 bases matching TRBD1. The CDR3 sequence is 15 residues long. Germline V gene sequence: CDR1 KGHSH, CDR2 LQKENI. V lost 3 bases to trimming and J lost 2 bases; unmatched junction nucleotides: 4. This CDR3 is CASSPPGQGPYEQYF. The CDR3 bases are TGTGCCAGCTCACCGCCGGGACAGGGGCCCTACGAGCAGTACTTC.

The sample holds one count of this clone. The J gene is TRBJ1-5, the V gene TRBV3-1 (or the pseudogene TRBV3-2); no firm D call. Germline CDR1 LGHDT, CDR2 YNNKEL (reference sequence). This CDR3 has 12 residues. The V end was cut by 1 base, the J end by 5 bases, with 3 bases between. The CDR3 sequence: CASSQGDQPQHF. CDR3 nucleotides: TGTGCCAGCAGCCAAGGCGATCAGCCCCAGCATTTT.

The DNA for the CDR3 is TGTGCCAGCAGCTCGACAGTCCTCAACTATGGCTACACCTTC. Translated: CASSSTVLNYGYTF. This chain uses TRBV7-9 with TRBJ1-2, with D possibly matching TRBD1 (5 bases). Germline V lookup: CDR1 SEHNR, CDR2 FQNEAQ (reference sequence). V gave up 4 bases and J gave up 2 bases, with 11 bases separating them. This CDR3 region has 14 residues.

CDR3 nucleotide sequence: TGTGCCAGCAAAACTACTGGAGGGAGGGTCTCCTACGAGCAGTACTTC. Protein sequence: CASKTTGGRVSYEQYF. V gene TRBV28 combines with J gene TRBJ2-7, with 7 bases matching TRBD2. V shed 7 bases, J shed 0 bases, and the junction held 12 bases outside the gene matches. Per germline, CDR1 MDHEN and CDR2 SYDVKM. This CDR3 comprises 16 residues.

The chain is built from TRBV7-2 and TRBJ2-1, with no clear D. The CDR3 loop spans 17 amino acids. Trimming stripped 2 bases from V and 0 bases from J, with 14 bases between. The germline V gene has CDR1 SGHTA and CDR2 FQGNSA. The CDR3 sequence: CASSLLARSSSYNEQFF. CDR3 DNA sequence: TGTGCCAGCAGCTTACTCGCGCGGTCTAGCTCCTACAATGAGCAGTTCTTC.

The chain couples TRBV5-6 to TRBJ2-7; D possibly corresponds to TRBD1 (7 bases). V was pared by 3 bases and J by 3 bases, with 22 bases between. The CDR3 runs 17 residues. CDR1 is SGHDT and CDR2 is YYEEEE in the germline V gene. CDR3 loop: CASSSGTALRRGYEQYF. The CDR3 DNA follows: TGTGCCAGCAGCTCCGGGACAGCGCTCCGGAGGGGCTACGAGCAGTACTTC.

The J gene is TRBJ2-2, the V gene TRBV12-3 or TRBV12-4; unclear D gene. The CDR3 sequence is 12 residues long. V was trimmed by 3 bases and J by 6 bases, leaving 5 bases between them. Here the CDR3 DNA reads TGTGCCAGCAGTTTTATCGCCGGGGAGCTGTTTTTT. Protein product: CASSFIAGELFF.

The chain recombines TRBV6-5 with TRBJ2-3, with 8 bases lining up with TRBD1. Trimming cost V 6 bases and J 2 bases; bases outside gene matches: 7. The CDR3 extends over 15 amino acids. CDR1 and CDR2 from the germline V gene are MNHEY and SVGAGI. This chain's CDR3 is CASRRTGRDTDTQYF. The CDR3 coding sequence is TGTGCCAGCAGACGGACAGGGCGGGACACAGATACGCAGTATTTT.

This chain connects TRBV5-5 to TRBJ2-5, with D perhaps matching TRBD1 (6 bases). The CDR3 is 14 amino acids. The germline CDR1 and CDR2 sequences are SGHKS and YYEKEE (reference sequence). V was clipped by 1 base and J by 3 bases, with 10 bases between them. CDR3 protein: CASSLWTEEETQYF. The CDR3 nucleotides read TGTGCCAGCAGCTTGTGGACAGAAGAAGAGACCCAGTACTTC.

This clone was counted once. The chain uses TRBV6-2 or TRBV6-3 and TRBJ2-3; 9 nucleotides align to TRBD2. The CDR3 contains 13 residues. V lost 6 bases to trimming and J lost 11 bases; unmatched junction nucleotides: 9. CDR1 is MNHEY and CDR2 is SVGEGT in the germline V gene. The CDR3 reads CASSLRLAGQQYF. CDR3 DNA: TGTGCCAGCAGCCTACGTCTAGCGGGGCAGCAGTATTTT.

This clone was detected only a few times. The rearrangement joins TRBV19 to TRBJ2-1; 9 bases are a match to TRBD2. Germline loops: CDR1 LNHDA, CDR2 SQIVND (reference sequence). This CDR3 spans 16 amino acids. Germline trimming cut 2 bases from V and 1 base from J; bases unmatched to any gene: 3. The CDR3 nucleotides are TGTGCCAGTAGTATAACCCTAGCGGGGTCCTACAATGAGCAGTTCTTC. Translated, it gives CASSITLAGSYNEQFF. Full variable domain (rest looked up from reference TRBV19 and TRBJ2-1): DGGITQSPKYLFRKEGQNVTLSCEQNLNHDAMYWYRQDPGQGLRLIYYSQIVNDFQKGDIAEGYSVSREKKESFPLTVTSAQKNPTAFYLCASSITLAGSYNEQFFGPGTRLTVL.

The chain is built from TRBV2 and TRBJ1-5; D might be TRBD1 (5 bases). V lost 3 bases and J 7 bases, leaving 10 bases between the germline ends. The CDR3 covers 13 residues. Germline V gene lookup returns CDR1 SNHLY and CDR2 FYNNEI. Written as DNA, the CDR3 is TGTGCCAGCAGTGACAGGGTGGAGCAGCCCCAGCATTTT. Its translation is CASSDRVEQPQHF.

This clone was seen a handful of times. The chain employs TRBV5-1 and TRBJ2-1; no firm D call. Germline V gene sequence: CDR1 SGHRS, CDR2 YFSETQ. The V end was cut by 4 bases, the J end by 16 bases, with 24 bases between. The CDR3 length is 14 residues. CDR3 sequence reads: CASSLAPPGSMDFF. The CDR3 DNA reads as TGCGCCAGCAGCCTTGCCCCCCCGGGTTCTATGGATTTCTTC. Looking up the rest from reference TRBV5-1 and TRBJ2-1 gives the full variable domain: KAGVTQTPRYLIKTRGQQVTLSCSPISGHRSVSWYQQTPGQGLQFLFEYFSETQRNKGNFPGRFSGRQFSNSRSEMNVSTLELGDSALYLCASSLAPPGSMDFFGPGTRLTVL.

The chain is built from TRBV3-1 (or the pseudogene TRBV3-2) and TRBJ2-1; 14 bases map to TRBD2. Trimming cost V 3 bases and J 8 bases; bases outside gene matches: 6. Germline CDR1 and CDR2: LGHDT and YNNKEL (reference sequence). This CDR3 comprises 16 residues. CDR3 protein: CASSHSTSGGAYEQFF. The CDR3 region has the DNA TGTGCCAGCAGCCATTCGACTAGCGGGGGGGCCTATGAGCAGTTCTTC.

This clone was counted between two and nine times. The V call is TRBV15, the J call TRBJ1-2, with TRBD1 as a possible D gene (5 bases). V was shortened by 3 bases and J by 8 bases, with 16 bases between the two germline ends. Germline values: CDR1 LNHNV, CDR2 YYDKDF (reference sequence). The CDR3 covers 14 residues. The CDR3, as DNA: TGTGCCACCAGCAGGTGGGGCAGGGAAGGAGGCTACACCTTC. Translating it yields CATSRWGREGGYTF.